This T cell receptor beta chain was identified during a study of T cells in Graves' hyperthyroidism and ophthalmopathy. Overall study findings and caveats: In blood, most of the thyroid clonotypes expanded above 0.001 were also present.

The TCR beta CDR3 regions underwent amplification using RNA transcripts as the source. During a first-round RT-PCR of the TCR CDR3, the HTBI primer set was used. MiXCR, applied by TCRdb to the multiplex PCR reads, yields one record per CDR3 protein. The table includes about 760,000 distinct CDR3 sequences, roughly a third detected once. As to this clonotype: What it recognizes is unknown.

Graves' hyperthyroidism without ophthalmopathy progression within 18 months was termed stable. Diagnostic assessment was based on clinical symptoms, serum thyroxine and TRAb, thyroid ultrasound and orbital computed tomography. Sequencing was done on a sample of blood. This receptor was identified in a woman aged 40 to 55 with Graves' hyperthyroidism.

For the CDR3, the DNA is TGTGCCAGCAGTTACTCGACAGGACCTAACTCTGGAAACACCATATATTTT. It codes for CASSYSTGPNSGNTIYF. The rearrangement joins TRBV7-8 to TRBJ1-3; D perhaps matches TRBD1 (6 bases). This CDR3 region has 17 residues. Germline V CDR1 and CDR2: SGHVS, FQNEAQ. Deletions cut 6 bases from V and 0 bases from J, with 18 bases between. Full variable domain (missing parts from reference TRBV7-8 and TRBJ1-3): GAGVSQSPRYKVAKRGQDVALRCDPISGHVSLFWYQQALGQGPEFLTYFQNEAQLDKSGLPSDRFFAERPEGSVSTLKIQRTQQEDSAVYLCASSYSTGPNSGNTIYFGEGSWLTVV.